This T cell receptor (beta chain) appears in the sequencing data of a study of blood T cell repertoires in COVID-19. About the study: COVID-19 samples, acute and convalescent, were from the United States, Italy and Spain. T cells, B-cell-depleted T cells, or PBMCs supplied cDNA or gDNA.

Original methodology: Amplified reference gene primers provided the basis for estimating nucleated cell counts. The table came from immunoSEQ multiplex PCR; TCRdb's copy has only in-frame clones and leaves some out. That table gives V, J and clone size, and the DNA gave D and trimming. The sample has 300,000 or so clones; around 89% are singletons. Sequencing input: peripheral blood. This TCR came from a man in his late teens or twenties who had recovered from COVID-19.

As DNA, the CDR3 is TGTGCCAGCAGACAGGGGGCGGGTGAAAAACTGTTTTTT. Translated: CASRQGAGEKLFF. This chain joins TRBV12-3 or TRBV12-4 and TRBJ1-4; TRBD1 agrees at 9 bases. J lost 7 bases, V lost 6 bases, and 3 bases had no gene match. The CDR3 is 13 residues long.